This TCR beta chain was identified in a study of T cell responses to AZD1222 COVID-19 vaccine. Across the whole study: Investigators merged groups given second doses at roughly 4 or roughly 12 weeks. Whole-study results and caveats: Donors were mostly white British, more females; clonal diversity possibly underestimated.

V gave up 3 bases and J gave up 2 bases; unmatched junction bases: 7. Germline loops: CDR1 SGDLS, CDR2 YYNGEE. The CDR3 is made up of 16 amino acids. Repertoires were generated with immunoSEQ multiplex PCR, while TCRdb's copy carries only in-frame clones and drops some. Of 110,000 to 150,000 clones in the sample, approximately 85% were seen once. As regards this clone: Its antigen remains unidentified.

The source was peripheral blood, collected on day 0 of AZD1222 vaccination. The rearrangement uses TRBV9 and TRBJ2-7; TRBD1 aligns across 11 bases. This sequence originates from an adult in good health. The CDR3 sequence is CASSGRGGQGAYEQYF. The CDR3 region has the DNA TGTGCCAGCAGCGGGCGCGGGGGACAGGGGGCCTACGAGCAGTACTTC.